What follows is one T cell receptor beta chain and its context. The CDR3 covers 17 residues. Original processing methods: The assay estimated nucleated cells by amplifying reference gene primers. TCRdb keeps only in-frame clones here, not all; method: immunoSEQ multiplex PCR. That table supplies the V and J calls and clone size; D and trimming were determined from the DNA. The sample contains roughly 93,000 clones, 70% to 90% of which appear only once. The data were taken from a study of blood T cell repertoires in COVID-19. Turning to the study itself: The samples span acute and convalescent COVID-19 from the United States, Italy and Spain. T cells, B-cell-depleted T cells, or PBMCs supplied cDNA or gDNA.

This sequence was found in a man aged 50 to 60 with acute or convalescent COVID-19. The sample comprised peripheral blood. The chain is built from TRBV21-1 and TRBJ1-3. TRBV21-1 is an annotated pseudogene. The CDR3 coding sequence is TGTGCCAGCAGCGCCCCATCGTCGGAGGGTTCTGGAAACACCATATATTTT. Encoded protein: CASSAPSSEGSGNTIYF.